These T cell receptor beta chains were read from a single sample in a study of OX40 agonist ivuxolimab in advanced cancers. Produced via immunoSEQ multiplex PCR; TCRdb's table is partial and in-frame only. The table includes about 64,000 clones, about 90% detected once. This material consisted of CD4+ or CD8+ T cells sorted from blood, taken in a trial of the OX40 agonist ivuxolimab. These receptors came from an adult with an advanced solid tumor such as melanoma, head and neck, liver or kidney cancer. Both conserved end residues are part of each CDR3. Fields, in order: CDR3 protein, CDR3 DNA, D gene, clone size, J gene, V gene. The D gene is left open where the match is weak. Clone size appears in some rows only: once, few, many, or a class for an expanded clone.

CASSLYRAQPQHF	TGTGCCAGCAGCTTGTATCGGGCACAGCCCCAGCATTTT	.	.	TRBJ1-5	TRBV5-6
CASTDDRTGSYEQYF	TGTGCCAGCACCGACGATCGGACAGGGTCCTACGAGCAGTACTTC	TRBD1	.	TRBJ2-7	TRBV5-8
CASRHRETSYNEQFF	TGTGCCAGCAGACACAGGGAAACCTCCTACAATGAGCAGTTCTTC	.	.	TRBJ2-1	TRBV6-5
CASSEFGVDNEQFF	TGCGCCAGCAGTGAGTTCGGGGTCGACAATGAGCAGTTCTTC	.	.	TRBJ2-1	TRBV10-1
CASRSSGTLRDYGYTF	TGTGCAAGTCGCTCGTCAGGGACTTTAAGGGACTATGGCTACACCTTC	.	.	TRBJ1-2	TRBV12-2
CAIGQGNEQYF	TGTGCCATCGGACAGGGAAACGAGCAGTACTTC	TRBD1	.	TRBJ2-7	TRBV10-3
CATLARQNQETQYF	TGTGCCACCCTCGCCCGACAGAACCAAGAGACCCAGTACTTC	.	.	TRBJ2-5	TRBV10-3
CASSYGQMSYGYTF	TGTGCCAGCAGTTACGGACAGATGTCCTATGGCTACACCTTC	.	.	TRBJ1-2	TRBV6-6
CASSPPGGNTEAFF	TGTGCCAGCAGCCCCCCCGGGGGGAACACTGAAGCTTTCTTT	.	.	TRBJ1-1	TRBV28
CASSFGGYNEQFF	TGTGCCAGCAGCTTTGGAGGTTACAATGAGCAGTTCTTC	.	.	TRBJ2-1	TRBV11-1
CASSITAQVLSGQYF	TGTGCCAGTAGTATTACTGCCCAAGTACTCAGCGGGCAGTACTTC	.	.	TRBJ2-7	TRBV19
CASRREGGELFF	TGTGCCAGCAGAAGGGAGGGCGGGGAGCTGTTTTTT	TRBD2	.	TRBJ2-2	TRBV9
CASSAGASNQPQHF	TGTGCCAGCAGTGCTGGCGCTAGCAATCAGCCCCAGCATTTT	.	.	TRBJ1-5	TRBV2
CASSLPPREQFF	TGCGCCAGCAGTCTGCCTCCGAGGGAGCAGTTCTTC	.	.	TRBJ2-1	TRBV23-1
CASSQGGVNYGYTF	TGCGCCAGCAGCCAGGGAGGGGTTAACTATGGCTACACCTTC	.	few	TRBJ1-2	TRBV5-1
CAWRHETGSRKGYTF	TGTGCCTGGAGACACGAGACAGGGTCAAGGAAGGGCTACACCTTC	TRBD1	.	TRBJ1-2	TRBV30
CASSFMGLGRLGGQPQHF	TGTGCCAGCAGTTTTATGGGCTTGGGGCGCCTCGGTGGCCAGCCCCAGCATTTT	.	few	TRBJ1-5	TRBV28
CASSLDWGSVIGQYF	TGTGCCAGCAGCTTAGATTGGGGTTCGGTGATTGGGCAGTACTTC	.	.	TRBJ2-7	TRBV11-2
CSVWRGPSYEQYF	TGCAGCGTTTGGAGGGGACCCTCCTACGAGCAGTACTTC	.	.	TRBJ2-7	TRBV29-1
CASSPLATDNYGYTF	TGTGCCAGCAGCCCCCTCGCGACAGATAACTATGGCTACACCTTC	.	.	TRBJ1-2	TRBV7-8
CASSELMNTEAFF	TGTGCCAGCAGTGAACTCATGAACACTGAAGCTTTCTTT	.	.	TRBJ1-1	TRBV6-1
CASRRERTGPEAFF	TGTGCCAGCAGGCGAGAAAGGACAGGGCCTGAAGCTTTCTTT	TRBD1	once	TRBJ1-1	TRBV7-8
CASRRLAPDLETQYF	TGTGCCAGCAGAAGACTAGCGCCTGACTTAGAGACCCAGTACTTC	TRBD2	.	TRBJ2-5	TRBV2
CASSLGGGHYGYTF	TGTGCCAGCAGTTTGGGCGGGGGGCACTATGGCTACACCTTC	.	.	TRBJ1-2	TRBV28
CASSLGVTPDEKLFF	TGTGCCAGCAGCTTGGGGGTAACGCCGGATGAAAAACTGTTTTTT	.	.	TRBJ1-4	TRBV7-2